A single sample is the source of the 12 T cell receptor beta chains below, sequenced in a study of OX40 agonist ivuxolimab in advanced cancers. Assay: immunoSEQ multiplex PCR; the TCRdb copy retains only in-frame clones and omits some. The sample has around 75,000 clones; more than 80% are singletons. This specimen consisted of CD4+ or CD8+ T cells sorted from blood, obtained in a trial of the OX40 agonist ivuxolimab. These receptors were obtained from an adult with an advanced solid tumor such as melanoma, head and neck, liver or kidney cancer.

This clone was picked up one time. The CDR3 bases are TGTGCCAGCACTTTTTTGGGGCCCCTCGCGGACCGGGAGCTGTTTTTT. Protein sequence: CASTFLGPLADRELFF. The V call is TRBV7-2, the J call TRBJ2-2; D possibly corresponds to TRBD1 (5 bases). Germline values: CDR1 SGHTA, CDR2 FQGNSA. CDR3 size: 16 residues. Trimming shortened V by 7 bases and J by 9 bases, and 24 bases separated the two germline ends.

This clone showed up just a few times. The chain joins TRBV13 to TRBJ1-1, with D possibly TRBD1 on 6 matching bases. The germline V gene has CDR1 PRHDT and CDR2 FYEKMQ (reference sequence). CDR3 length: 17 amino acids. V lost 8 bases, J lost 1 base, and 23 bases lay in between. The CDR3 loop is CASQRAGVFYPNTEAFF. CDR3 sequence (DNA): TGTGCCAGCCAAAGGGCAGGGGTCTTTTATCCGAACACTGAAGCTTTCTTT.

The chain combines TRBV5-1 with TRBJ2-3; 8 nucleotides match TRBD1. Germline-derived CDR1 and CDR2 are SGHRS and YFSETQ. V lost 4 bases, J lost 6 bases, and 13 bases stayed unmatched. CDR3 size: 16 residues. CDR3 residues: CASSRSPGQGLDTQYF. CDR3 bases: TGCGCCAGCAGCCGGAGCCCCGGACAGGGTTTGGATACGCAGTATTTT.

The CDR3 loop reads CASSVARPGQGVYNEQFF. CDR3 bases: TGTGCCAGCAGCGTAGCCCGCCCGGGACAGGGGGTCTACAATGAGCAGTTCTTC. The V and J genes are TRBV9 and TRBJ2-1, with TRBD1 matching 11 bases. V lost 0 bases to trimming and J lost 3 bases; unmatched junction nucleotides: 8. CDR1 is SGDLS and CDR2 is YYNGEE in the germline V gene. The CDR3 runs 18 residues. The whole variable domain, filled in from reference TRBV9 and TRBJ2-1, reads DSGVTQTPKHLITATGQRVTLRCSPRSGDLSVYWYQQSLDQGLQFLIQYYNGEERAKGNILERFSAQQFPDLHSELNLSSLELGDSALYFCASSVARPGQGVYNEQFFGPGTRLTVL.

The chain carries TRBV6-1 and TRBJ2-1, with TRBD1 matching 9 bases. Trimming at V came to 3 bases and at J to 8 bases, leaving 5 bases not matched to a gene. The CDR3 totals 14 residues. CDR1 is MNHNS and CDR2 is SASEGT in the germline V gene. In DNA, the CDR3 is TGTGCCAGCAGTGAGTACAGGGGGCCTTATGAGCAGTTCTTC. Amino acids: CASSEYRGPYEQFF.

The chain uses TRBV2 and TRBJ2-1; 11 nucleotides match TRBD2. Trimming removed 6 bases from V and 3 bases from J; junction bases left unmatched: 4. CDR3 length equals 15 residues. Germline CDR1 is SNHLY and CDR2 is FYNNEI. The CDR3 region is CASRELAGGYNEQFF. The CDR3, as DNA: TGTGCCAGCAGGGAGCTAGCGGGGGGCTACAATGAGCAGTTCTTC.

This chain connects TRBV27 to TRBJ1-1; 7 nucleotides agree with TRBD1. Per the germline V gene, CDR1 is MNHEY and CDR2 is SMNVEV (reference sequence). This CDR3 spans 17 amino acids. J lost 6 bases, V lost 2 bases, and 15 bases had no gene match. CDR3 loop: CASSLRGQALKVAEAFF. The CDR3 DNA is TGTGCCAGCAGTTTAAGAGGACAGGCGTTAAAGGTTGCTGAAGCTTTCTTT.

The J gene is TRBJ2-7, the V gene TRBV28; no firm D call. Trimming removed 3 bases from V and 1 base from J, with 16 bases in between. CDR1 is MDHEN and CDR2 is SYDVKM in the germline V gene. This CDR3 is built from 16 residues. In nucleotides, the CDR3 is TGTGCCAGCAGTTTCCCGCGGCACAAACCGTCCTACGAGCAGTACTTC. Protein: CASSFPRHKPSYEQYF.

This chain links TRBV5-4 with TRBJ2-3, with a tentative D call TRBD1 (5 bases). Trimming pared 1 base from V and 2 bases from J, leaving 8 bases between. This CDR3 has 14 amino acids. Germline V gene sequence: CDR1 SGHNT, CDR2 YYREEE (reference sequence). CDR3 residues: CASSLRQYTDTQYF. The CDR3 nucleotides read TGTGCCAGCAGCTTGAGACAGTACACAGATACGCAGTATTTT.

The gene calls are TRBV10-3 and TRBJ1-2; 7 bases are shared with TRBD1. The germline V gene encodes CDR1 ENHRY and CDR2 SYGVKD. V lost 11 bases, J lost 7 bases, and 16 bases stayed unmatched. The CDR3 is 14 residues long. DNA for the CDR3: TGTGCCTCGACCTACGATCAGGGGGACAGTGGCTACACCTTC. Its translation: CASTYDQGDSGYTF.

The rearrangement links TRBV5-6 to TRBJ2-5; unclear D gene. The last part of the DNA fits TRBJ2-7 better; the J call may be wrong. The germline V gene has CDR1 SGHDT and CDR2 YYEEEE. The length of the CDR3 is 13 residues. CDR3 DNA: TGTGCCAGCAGCTTGCTGAGCTCCTACGAGCAGTACTTC. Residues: CASSLLSSYEQYF.

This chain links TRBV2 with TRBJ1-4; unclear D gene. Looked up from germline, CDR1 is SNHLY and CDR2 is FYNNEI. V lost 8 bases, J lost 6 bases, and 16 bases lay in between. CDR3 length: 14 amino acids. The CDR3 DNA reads TGTGCCAGCCTGACTGGCGCAGCTTATGAAAAACTGTTTTTT. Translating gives CASLTGAAYEKLFF.